Below are 2 T cell receptor beta chains sequenced from a single sample in a study of T cells in Graves' hyperthyroidism and ophthalmopathy. TCR beta CDR3 regions were amplified from RNA transcripts. The TCR CDR3 first-round RT-PCR relied on the HTBI primer set. TCRdb re-called the multiplex PCR reads through MiXCR, storing one row per CDR3 protein. The top ten clones hold roughly 15% of a sample with about 690,000 distinct CDR3 sequences, 17% of them seen once. Sequencing was performed on blood. These receptors all stem from a man aged 50 or older with Graves' hyperthyroidism.

This chain links TRBV20-1 with TRBJ1-1, with D unclear. V was clipped by 1 base and J by 4 bases, with 10 bases between them. The CDR3 contains 13 residues. CDR1 and CDR2 from the germline V gene are DFQATT and SNEGSKA (reference sequence). The chain's CDR3 is CSARGAGSTEAFF. The CDR3 DNA reads as TGCAGTGCTAGAGGGGCGGGAAGCACTGAAGCTTTCTTT.

This clonotype has a count of ten or more. This chain uses TRBV7-3 with TRBJ2-1; D could derive from TRBD1 or TRBD2 (5 bases each). This CDR3 has 15 amino acids. Germline V gene sequence: CDR1 SGHTA, CDR2 FQGTGA. Trimming removed 4 bases from V and 5 bases from J, with 15 bases in between. CDR3 nucleotides: TGTGCCAGCAGCTCAGGCAGAGGGGATAACAATGAGCAGTTCTTC. Translated, it gives CASSSGRGDNNEQFF.